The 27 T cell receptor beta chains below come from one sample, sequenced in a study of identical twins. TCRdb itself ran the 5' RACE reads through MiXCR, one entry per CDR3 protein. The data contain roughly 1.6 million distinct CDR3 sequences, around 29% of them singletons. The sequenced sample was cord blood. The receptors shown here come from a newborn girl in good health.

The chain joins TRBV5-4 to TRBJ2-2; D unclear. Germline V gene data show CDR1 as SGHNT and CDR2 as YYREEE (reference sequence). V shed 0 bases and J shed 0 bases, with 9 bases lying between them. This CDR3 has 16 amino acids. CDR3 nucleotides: TGTGCCAGCAGCTTGGCCCAAGAGACGAACACCGGGGAGCTGTTTTTT. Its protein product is CASSLAQETNTGELFF.

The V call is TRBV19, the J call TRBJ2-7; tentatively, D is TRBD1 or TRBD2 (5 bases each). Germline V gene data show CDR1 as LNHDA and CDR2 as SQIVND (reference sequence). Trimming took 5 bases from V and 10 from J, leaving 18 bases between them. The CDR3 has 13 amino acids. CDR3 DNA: TGTGCCAGTAGTCCCCCAGGGCTAGCAACCCAGTACTTC. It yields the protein CASSPPGLATQYF.

The CDR3 DNA follows: TGTGCCAGCAGCCAAGTTCCTAGCGGAAACAATGAGCAGTTCTTC. It yields the protein CASSQVPSGNNEQFF. The chain joins TRBV3-1 to TRBJ2-1; 7 bases fit TRBD2. This CDR3 contains 15 residues. The V gene's germline CDR1 is LGHDT and CDR2 YNNKEL (reference sequence). V dropped 1 base and J dropped 5; count of bases not matched to a gene: 5.

CDR3 protein: CASSYSGYRHSQYF. CDR3 bases: TGTGCCAGCAGTTATTCGGGATATAGGCACTCCCAGTACTTC. The rearrangement uses TRBV6-2 or TRBV6-3 and TRBJ2-7; tentatively, D is TRBD2 (5 bases). The CDR3 is 14 residues long. V shed 3 bases and J shed 10 bases, with 19 bases lying between them. Germline V gene lookup returns CDR1 MNHEY and CDR2 SVGEGT.

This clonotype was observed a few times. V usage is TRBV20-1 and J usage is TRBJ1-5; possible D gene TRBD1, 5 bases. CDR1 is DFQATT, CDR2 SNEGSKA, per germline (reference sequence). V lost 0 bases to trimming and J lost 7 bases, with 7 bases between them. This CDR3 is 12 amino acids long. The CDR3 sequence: CSARERGQPQHF. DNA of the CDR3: TGCAGTGCTAGAGAGCGGGGCCAGCCCCAGCATTTT.

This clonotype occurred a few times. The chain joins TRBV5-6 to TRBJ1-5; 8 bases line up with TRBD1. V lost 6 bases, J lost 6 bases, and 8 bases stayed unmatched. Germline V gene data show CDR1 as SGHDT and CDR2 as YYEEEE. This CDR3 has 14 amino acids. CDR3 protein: CASTRGTGRQPQHF. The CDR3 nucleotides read TGTGCCAGCACCAGAGGGACAGGTCGTCAGCCCCAGCATTTT.

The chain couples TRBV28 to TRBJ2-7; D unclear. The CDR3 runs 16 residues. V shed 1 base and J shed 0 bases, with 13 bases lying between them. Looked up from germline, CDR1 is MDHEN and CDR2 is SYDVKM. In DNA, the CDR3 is TGTGCCAGCAGTTTATACTGGGCGAATCCCTCCTACGAGCAGTACTTC. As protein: CASSLYWANPSYEQYF. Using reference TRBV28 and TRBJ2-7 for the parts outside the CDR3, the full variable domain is DVKVTQSSRYLVKRTGEKVFLECVQDMDHENMFWYRQDPGLGLRLIYFSYDVKMKEKGDIPEGYSVSREKKERFSLILESASTNQTSMYLCASSLYWANPSYEQYFGPGTRLTVT.

The CDR3 bases are TGCGCCAGCGGCTACAGGGATAAGAACACTGAAGCTTTCTTT. The encoded protein is CASGYRDKNTEAFF. V and J are TRBV5-1 and TRBJ1-1, with D possibly TRBD1 on 6 matching bases. The germline V gene has CDR1 SGHRS and CDR2 YFSETQ. CDR3 length equals 14 residues. V was trimmed by 7 bases and J by 1 base, leaving 14 bases between them.

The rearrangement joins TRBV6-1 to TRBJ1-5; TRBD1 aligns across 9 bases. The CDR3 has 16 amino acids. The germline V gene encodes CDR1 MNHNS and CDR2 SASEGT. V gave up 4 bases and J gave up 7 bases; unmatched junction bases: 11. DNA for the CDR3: TGTGCCAGCAGTGTACCGGACAGGGGTCTATGGCAGCCCCAGCATTTT. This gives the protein CASSVPDRGLWQPQHF.

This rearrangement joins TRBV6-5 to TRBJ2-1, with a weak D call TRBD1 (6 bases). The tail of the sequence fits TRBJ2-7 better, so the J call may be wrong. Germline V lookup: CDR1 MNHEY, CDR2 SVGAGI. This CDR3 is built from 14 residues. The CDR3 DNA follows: TGTGCCATCAGCGACAGGTCCTCCTACAATGAGCAGTACTTC. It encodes CAISDRSSYNEQYF.

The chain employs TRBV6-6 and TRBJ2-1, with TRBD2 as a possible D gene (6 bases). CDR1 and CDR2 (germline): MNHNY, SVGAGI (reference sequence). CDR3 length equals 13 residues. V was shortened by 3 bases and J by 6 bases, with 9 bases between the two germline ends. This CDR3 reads CASSYLGSNEQFF. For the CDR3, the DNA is TGTGCCAGCAGTTATCTCGGGAGCAATGAGCAGTTCTTC.

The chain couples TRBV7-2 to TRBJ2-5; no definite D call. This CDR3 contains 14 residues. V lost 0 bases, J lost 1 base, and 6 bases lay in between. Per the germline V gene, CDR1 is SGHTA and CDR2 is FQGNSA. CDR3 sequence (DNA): TGTGCCAGCAGCTTAGCGCACGGCCAAGAGACCCAGTACTTC. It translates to CASSLAHGQETQYF. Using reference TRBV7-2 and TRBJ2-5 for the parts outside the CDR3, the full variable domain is GAGVSQSPSNKVTEKGKDVELRCDPISGHTALYWYRQSLGQGLEFLIYFQGNSAPDKSGLPSDRFSAERTGGSVSTLTIQRTQQEDSAVYLCASSLAHGQETQYFGPGTRLLVL.

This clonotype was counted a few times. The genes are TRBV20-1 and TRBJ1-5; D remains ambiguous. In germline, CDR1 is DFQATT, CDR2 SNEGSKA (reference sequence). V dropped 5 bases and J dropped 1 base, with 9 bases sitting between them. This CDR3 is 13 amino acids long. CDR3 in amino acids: CSAPKDSNQPQHF. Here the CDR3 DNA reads TGCAGTGCTCCGAAGGACAGCAATCAGCCCCAGCATTTT.

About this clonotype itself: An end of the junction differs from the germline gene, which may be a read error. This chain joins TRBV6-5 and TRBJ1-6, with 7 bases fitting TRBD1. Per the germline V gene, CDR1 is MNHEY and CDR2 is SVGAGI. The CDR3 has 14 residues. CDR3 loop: CASGYDRDNSPLHF. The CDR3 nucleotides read TGTGCCAGCGGTTACGACAGGGATAATTCACCCCTCCACTTT.

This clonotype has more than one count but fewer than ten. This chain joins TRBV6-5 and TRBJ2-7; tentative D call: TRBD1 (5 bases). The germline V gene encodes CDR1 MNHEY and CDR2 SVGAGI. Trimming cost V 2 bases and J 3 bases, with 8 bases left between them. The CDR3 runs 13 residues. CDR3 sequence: CASSYIRGYEQYF. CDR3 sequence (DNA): TGTGCCAGCAGTTACATAAGGGGCTACGAGCAGTACTTC.

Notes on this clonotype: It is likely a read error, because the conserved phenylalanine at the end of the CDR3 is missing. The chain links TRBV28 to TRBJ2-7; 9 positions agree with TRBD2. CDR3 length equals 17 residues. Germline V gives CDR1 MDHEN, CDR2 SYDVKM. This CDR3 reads CASSLLAGEGTSYEQYS. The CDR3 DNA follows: TGTGCCAGCAGCTTATTAGCGGGAGAGGGGACCTCCTACGAGCAGTACTCC.

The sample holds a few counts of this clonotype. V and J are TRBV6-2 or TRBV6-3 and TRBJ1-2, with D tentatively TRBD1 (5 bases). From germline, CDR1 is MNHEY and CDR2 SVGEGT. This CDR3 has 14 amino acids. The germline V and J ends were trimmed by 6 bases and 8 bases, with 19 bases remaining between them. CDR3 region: CASSPPGTPRGYTF. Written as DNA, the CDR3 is TGTGCCAGCAGCCCACCCGGGACTCCACGAGGCTACACCTTC.

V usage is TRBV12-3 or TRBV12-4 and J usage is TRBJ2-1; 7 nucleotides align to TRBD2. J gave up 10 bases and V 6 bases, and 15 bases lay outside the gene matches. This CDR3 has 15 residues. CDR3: CASSPSGRPLGEQFF. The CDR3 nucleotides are TGTGCCAGCAGCCCTAGCGGAAGACCCCTTGGCGAGCAGTTCTTC.

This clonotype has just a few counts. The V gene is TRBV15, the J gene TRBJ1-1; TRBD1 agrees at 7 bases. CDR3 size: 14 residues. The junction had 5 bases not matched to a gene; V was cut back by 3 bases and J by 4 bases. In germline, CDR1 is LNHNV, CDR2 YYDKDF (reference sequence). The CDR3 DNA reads TGTGCCACCAGCAGGACCAGACAGGGCACTGAAGCTTTCTTT. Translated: CATSRTRQGTEAFF.

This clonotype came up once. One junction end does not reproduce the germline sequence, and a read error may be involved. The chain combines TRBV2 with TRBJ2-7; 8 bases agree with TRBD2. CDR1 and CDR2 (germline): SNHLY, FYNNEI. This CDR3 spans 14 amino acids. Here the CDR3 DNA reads TGTGCCTGCAGTGATAAGCGGGGGCCTTACGAGCAGTACTTC. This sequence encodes CACSDKRGPYEQYF.

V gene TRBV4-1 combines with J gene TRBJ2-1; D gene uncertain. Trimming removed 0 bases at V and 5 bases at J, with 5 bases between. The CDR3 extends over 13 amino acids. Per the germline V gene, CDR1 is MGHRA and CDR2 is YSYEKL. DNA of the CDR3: TGCGCCAGCAGCCAAGATAAAGACAATGAGCAGTTCTTC. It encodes CASSQDKDNEQFF.

The CDR3 DNA follows: TGTGCCAGCAGTCACCAGGGGCCTAGCACAGATACGCAGTATTTT. Translation: CASSHQGPSTDTQYF. The chain combines TRBV6-6 with TRBJ2-3; possible D gene TRBD1, 6 bases. V lost 5 bases to trimming and J lost 0 bases, with 12 bases between them. Germline V lookup: CDR1 MNHNY, CDR2 SVGAGI (reference sequence). The CDR3 spans 15 residues.

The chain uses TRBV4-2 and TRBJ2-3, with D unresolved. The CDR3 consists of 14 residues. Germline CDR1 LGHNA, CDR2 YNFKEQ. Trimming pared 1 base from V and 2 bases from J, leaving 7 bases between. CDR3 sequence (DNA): TGTGCCAGCAGCCAAGCACACCTCACAGATACGCAGTATTTT. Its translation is CASSQAHLTDTQYF.

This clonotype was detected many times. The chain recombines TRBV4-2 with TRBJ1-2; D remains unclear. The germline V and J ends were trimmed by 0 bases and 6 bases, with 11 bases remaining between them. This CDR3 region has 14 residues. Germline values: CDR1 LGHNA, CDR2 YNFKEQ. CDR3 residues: CASSQESGPNGYTF. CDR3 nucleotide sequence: TGTGCCAGCAGCCAAGAGTCAGGCCCTAATGGCTACACCTTC.

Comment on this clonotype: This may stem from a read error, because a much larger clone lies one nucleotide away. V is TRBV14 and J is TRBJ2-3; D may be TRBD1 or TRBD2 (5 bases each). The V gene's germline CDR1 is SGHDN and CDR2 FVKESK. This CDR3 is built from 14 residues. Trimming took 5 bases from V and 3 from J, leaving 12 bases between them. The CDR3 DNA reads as TGTGCCAGCAGCACGGGACCAGCGACAGATACGCAGTATTTT. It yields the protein CASSTGPATDTQYF.

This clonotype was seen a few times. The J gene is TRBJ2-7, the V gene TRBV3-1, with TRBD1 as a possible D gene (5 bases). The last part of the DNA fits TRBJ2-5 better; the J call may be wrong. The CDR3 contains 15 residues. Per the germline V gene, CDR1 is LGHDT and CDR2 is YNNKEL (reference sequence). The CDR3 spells CASRAKGAFQETQYF. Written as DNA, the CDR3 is TGTGCCAGCAGGGCGAAAGGGGCTTTTCAAGAGACCCAGTACTTC.

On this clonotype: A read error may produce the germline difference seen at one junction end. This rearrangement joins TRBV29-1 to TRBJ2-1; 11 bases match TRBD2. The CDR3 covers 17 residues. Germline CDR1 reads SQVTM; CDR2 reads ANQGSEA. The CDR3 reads CSVDSSGRPFSYNGQFF. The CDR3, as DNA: TGCAGCGTTGACTCTAGCGGGAGGCCATTCTCCTACAATGGGCAGTTCTTC.